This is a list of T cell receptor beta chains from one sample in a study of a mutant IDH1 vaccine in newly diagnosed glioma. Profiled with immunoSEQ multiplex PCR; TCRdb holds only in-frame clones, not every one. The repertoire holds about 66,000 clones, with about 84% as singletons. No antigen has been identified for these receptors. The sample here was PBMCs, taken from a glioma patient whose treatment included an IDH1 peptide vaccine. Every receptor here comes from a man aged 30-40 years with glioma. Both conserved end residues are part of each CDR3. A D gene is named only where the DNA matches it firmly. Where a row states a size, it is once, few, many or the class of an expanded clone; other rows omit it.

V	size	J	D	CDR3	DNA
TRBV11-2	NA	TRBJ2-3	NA	CASSFDRADTQYF	TGTGCCAGCAGCTTCGATCGGGCAGATACGCAGTATTTT
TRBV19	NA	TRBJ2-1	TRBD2	CASSTGLAGAREQFF	TGTGCCAGTAGTACGGGACTAGCGGGAGCTCGCGAGCAGTTCTTC
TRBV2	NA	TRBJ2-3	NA	CASSEARSSDTQYF	TGTGCCAGCAGTGAAGCGCGAAGCTCAGATACGCAGTATTTT
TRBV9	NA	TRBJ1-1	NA	CASSFNQMGTKAFF	TGTGCCAGCAGCTTTAACCAAATGGGAACCAAAGCTTTCTTT
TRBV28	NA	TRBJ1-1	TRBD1	CASLPPDRGTEAFF	TGTGCCAGCCTTCCCCCGGACAGGGGCACTGAAGCTTTCTTT
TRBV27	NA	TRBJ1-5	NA	CASSLNRDYNQPQHF	TGTGCCAGCAGTTTAAACAGAGACTACAATCAGCCCCAGCATTTT
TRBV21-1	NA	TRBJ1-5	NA	CASSKQGSGHLSNQPQHF	TGTGCCAGCAGCAAACAAGGCTCCGGACACCTTAGCAATCAGCCCCAGCATTTT
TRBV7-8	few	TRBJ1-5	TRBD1	CASSLAYRGREQPQHF	TGTGCCAGCAGCTTAGCTTACAGGGGGCGGGAACAGCCCCAGCATTTT
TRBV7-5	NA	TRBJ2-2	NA	CVRSPTGADTGELFF	TGTGTCAGAAGCCCGACAGGGGCAGACACCGGGGAGCTGTTTTTT
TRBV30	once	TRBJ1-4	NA	CAWSVGTLGEKLFF	TGTGCCTGGAGTGTCGGGACGCTGGGTGAAAAACTGTTTTTT
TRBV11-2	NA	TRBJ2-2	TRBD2	CASSLEASGTTGELFF	TGTGCCAGCAGCTTAGAGGCTAGCGGGACTACCGGGGAGCTGTTTTTT
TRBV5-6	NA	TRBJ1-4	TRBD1	CASSVSGTGLKSVEKLFF	TGTGCCAGCAGCGTCTCCGGGACAGGATTGAAGTCGGTTGAAAAACTGTTTTTT
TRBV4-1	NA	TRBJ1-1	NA	CASSFYGVPGSEAFF	TGCGCCAGCAGCTTCTACGGGGTTCCGGGCTCCGAAGCTTTCTTT
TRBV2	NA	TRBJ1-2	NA	CASSGQRRVGYTF	TGTGCCAGCAGTGGGCAGCGCCGGGTTGGCTACACCTTC
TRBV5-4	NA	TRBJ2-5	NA	CASSNSLAGETQYF	TGTGCCAGCAGCAATTCGTTAGCAGGGGAGACCCAGTACTTC
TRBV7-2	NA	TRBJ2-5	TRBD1	CASSPRRQGRGTQYF	TGTGCCAGCAGCCCTAGAAGACAGGGCCGGGGGACCCAGTACTTC
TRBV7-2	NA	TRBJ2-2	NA	CASSPTGLNTGELFF	TGTGCCAGCAGCCCGACAGGATTGAACACCGGGGAGCTGTTTTTT
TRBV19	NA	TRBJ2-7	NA	CASSIGGEYEQYF	TGTGCCAGTAGTATAGGGGGAGAGTACGAGCAGTACTTC
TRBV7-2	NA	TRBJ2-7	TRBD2	CASTLPGAGEEQYF	TGTGCCAGCACTCTCCCTGGAGCGGGAGAAGAGCAGTACTTC
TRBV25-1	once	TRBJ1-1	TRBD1	CASSGLGRDSYMNTEAFF	TGTGCCAGCAGTGGACTCGGGAGGGACAGTTACATGAACACTGAAGCTTTCTTT
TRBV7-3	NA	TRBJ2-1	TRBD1	CASSLYGTEGVEQFF	TGTGCCAGCAGCTTGTACGGGACAGAGGGTGTTGAGCAGTTCTTC
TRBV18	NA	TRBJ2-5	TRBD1	CAGSPRQGSQETQYF	TGTGCCGGCTCACCCAGACAGGGGAGCCAAGAGACCCAGTACTTC
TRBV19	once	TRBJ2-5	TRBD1	CASSPQGVGETQYF	TGTGCCAGTAGCCCACAGGGGGTGGGGGAGACCCAGTACTTC
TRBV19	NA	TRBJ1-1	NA	CASSIGWNAEAFF	TGTGCCAGTAGCATAGGGTGGAACGCTGAAGCTTTCTTT
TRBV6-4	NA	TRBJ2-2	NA	CASMSRTNTGELFF	TGTGCCAGCATGTCTCGAACGAACACCGGGGAGCTGTTTTTT
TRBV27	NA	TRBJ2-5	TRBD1	CASGRQGRETQYF	TGTGCCAGCGGGAGACAGGGGCGGGAGACCCAGTACTTC
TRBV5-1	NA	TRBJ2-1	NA	CASSFRQMNEQFF	TGCGCCAGCAGCTTCCGACAAATGAATGAGCAGTTCTTC
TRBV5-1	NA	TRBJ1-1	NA	CASSLGLTGNTEAFF	TGCGCCAGCAGCTTGGGGCTTACTGGGAACACTGAAGCTTTCTTT
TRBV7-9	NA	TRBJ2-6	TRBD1	CASNKRDRGLGANVLTF	TGTGCCAGCAACAAACGGGACAGGGGGCTTGGGGCCAACGTCCTGACTTTC
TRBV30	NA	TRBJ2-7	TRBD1	CACSKPGTGRYEQYF	TGTGCCTGCAGCAAGCCCGGGACAGGGCGGTACGAGCAGTACTTC
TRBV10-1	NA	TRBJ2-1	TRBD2	CASSLGLAEKGEQFF	TGCGCCAGCAGTTTAGGACTAGCGGAGAAGGGTGAGCAGTTCTTC
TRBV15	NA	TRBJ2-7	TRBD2	CATSFGLADSYEQYF	TGTGCCACCAGCTTTGGACTAGCGGACTCCTACGAGCAGTACTTC
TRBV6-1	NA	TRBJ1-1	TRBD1	CASSEDRDTEAFF	TGTGCCAGCAGTGAGGACAGGGACACTGAAGCTTTCTTT
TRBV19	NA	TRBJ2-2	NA	CASSLHDSRGELFF	TGTGCCAGTAGTTTACACGACAGCCGGGGGGAGCTGTTTTTT
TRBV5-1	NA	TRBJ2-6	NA	CASSLALRGANVLTF	TGCGCCAGCAGCTTGGCCCTCCGTGGGGCCAACGTCCTGACTTTC
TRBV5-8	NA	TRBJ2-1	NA	CASSPTYNEQFF	TGTGCCAGCAGCCCCACTTATAATGAGCAGTTCTTC
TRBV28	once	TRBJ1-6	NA	CASSLSGATNPPLHF	TGTGCCAGCAGTTTATCGGGAGCTACTAATCCCCCCCTCCACTTT
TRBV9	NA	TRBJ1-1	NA	CASSAHRVGNTEAFF	TGTGCCAGCAGCGCCCACAGGGTGGGGAACACTGAAGCTTTCTTT
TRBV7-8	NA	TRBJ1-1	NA	CASSTRRDTEAFF	TGTGCCAGCAGCACCCGACGGGACACTGAAGCTTTCTTT